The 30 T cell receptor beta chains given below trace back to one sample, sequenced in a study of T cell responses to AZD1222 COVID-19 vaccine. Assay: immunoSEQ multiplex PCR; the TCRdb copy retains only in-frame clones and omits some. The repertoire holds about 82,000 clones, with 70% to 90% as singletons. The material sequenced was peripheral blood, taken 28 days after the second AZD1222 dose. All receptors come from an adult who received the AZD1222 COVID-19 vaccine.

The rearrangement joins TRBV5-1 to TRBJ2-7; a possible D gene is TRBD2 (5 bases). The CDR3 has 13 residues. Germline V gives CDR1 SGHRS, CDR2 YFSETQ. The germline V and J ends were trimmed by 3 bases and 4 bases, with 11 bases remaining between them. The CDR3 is CASSSGVQYEQYF. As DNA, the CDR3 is TGCGCCAGCAGCTCCGGGGTACAATACGAGCAGTACTTC.

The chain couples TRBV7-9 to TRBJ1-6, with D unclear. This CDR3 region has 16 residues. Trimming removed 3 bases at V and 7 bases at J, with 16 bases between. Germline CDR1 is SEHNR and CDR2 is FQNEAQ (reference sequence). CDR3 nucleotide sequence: TGTGCCAGCAGCTTCCTATCGGGAGGGAGGAATTCACCCCTCCACTTT. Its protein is CASSFLSGGRNSPLHF.

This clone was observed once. In nucleotides, the CDR3 is TGTGCCAGCAGCTCGAGAGCGGGAGGGAGGGCAGATACGCAGTATTTT. Encoded protein: CASSSRAGGRADTQYF. V and J are TRBV7-2 and TRBJ2-3, with 10 bases aligning to TRBD2. Germline CDR1 is SGHTA and CDR2 is FQGNSA. The CDR3 consists of 16 residues. V shed 4 bases and J 4 bases; nucleotides not matched to a gene: 8.

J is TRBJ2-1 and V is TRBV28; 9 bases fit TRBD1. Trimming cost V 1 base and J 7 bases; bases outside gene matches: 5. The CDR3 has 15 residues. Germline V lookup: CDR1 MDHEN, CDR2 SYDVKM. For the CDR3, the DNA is TGTGCCAGCAGTTTATCCGGACAGGGGAATAATGAGCAGTTCTTC. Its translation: CASSLSGQGNNEQFF. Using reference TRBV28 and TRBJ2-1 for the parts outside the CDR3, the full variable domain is DVKVTQSSRYLVKRTGEKVFLECVQDMDHENMFWYRQDPGLGLRLIYFSYDVKMKEKGDIPEGYSVSREKKERFSLILESASTNQTSMYLCASSLSGQGNNEQFFGPGTRLTVL.

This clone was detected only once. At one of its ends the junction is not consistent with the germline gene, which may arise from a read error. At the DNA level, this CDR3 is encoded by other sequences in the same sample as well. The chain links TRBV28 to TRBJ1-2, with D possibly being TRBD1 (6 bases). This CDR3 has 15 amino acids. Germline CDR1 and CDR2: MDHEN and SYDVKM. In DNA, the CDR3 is TGTGCCAGCAGCCCTGGGGACAACTCTAACTATGGCTACACCTTT. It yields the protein CASSPGDNSNYGYTF.

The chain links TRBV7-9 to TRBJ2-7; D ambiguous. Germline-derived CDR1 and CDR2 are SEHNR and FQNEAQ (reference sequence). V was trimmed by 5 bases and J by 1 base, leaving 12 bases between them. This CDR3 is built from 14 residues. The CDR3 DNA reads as TGTGCCAGCAGCCGATCGGAGAGTTCCTACGAGCAGTACTTC. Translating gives CASSRSESSYEQYF.

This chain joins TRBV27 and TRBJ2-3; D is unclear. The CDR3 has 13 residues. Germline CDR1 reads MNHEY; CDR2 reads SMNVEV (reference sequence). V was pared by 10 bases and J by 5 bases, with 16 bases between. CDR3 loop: CATRTRNGDTQYF. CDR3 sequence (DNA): TGTGCCACCCGAACGCGCAATGGAGATACGCAGTATTTT.

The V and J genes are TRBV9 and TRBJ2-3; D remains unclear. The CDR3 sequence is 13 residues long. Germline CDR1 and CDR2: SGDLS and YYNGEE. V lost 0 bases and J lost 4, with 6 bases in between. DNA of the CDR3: TGTGCCAGCAGCGTAGGGATCCCAGATACGCAGTATTTT. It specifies CASSVGIPDTQYF.

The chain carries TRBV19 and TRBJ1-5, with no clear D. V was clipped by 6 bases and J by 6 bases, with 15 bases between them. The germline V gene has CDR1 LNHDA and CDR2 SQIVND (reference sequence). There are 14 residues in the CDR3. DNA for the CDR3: TGTGCCAGTAGCCTAACCGGCGGGAGTCAGCCCCAGCATTTT. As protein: CASSLTGGSQPQHF.

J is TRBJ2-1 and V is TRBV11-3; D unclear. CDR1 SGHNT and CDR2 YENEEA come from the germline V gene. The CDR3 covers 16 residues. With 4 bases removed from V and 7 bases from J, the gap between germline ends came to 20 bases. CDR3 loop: CASSSQVGEVTNEQFF. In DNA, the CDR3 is TGTGCCAGCAGCTCCCAAGTGGGCGAGGTAACAAATGAGCAGTTCTTC.

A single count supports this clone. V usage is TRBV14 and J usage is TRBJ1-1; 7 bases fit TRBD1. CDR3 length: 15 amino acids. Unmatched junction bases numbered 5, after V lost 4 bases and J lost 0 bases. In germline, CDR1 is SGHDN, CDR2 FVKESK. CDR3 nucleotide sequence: TGTGCCAGCAGCCCTGGACAGGCCTTGAACACTGAAGCTTTCTTT. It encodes CASSPGQALNTEAFF.

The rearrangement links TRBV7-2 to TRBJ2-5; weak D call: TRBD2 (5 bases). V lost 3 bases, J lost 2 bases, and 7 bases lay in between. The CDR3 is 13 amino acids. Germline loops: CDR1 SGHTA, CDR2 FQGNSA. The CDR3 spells CASSFRGQETQYF. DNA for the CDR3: TGTGCCAGCAGCTTCCGGGGACAAGAGACCCAGTACTTC.

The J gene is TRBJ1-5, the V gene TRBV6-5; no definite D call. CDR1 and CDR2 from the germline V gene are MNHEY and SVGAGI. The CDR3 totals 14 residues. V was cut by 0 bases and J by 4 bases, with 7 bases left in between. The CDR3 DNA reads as TGTGCCAGCAGTTACTCGGGCATTAATCAGCCCCAGCATTTT. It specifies CASSYSGINQPQHF.

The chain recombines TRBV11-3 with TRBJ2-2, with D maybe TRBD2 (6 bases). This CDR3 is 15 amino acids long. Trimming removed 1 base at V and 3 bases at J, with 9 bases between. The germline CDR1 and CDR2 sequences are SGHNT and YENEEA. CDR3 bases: TGTGCCAGCAGCTTAGGGGGACTGGACACCGGGGAGCTGTTTTTT. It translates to CASSLGGLDTGELFF.

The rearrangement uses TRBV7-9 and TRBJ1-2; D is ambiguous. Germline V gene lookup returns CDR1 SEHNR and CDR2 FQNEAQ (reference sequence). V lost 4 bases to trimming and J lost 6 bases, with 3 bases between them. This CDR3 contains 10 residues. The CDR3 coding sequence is TGTGCCAGCAGCTCTAATGGCTACACCTTC. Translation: CASSSNGYTF.

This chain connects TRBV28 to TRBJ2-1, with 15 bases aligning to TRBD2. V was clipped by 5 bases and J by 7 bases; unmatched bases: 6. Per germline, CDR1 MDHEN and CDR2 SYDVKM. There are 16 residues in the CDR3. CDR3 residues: CASSRAGTSGRNEQFF. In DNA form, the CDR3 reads TGTGCCAGCAGTCGAGCCGGGACTAGCGGGAGGAATGAGCAGTTCTTC.

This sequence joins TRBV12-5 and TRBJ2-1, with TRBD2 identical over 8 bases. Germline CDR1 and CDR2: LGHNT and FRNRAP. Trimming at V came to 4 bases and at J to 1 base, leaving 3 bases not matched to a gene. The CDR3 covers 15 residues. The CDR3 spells CASGSSGGSYNEQFF. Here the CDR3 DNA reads TGTGCTAGTGGTTCAAGCGGGGGATCCTACAATGAGCAGTTCTTC.

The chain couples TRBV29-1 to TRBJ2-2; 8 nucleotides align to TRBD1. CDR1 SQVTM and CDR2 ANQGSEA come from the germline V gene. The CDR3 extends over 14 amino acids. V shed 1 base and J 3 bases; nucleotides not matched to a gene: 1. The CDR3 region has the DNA TGCAGCGTTGAAGGACAGGGGCACACCGGGGAGCTGTTTTTT. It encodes CSVEGQGHTGELFF.

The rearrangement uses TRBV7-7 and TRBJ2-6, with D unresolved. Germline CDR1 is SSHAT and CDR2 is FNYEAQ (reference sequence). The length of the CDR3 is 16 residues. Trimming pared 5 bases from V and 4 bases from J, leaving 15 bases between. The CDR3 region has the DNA TGTGCCAGCAGCCCGCTTGGGGTAACCGGGGCCAACGTCCTGACTTTC. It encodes CASSPLGVTGANVLTF.

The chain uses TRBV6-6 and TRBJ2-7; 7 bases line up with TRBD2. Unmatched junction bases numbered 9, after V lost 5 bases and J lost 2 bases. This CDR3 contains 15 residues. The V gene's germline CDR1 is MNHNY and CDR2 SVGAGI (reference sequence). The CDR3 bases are TGTGCCAGCAGTCCGGGGGACTACCGCACCTACGAGCAGTACTTC. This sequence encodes CASSPGDYRTYEQYF.

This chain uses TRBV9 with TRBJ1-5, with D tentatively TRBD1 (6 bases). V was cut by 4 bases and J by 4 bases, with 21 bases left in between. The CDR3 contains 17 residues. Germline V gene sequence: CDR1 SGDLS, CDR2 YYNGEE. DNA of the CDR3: TGTGCCAGCAGCCCCGGGCGGGGCAGGGGCCCGAATCAGCCCCAGCATTTT. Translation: CASSPGRGRGPNQPQHF.

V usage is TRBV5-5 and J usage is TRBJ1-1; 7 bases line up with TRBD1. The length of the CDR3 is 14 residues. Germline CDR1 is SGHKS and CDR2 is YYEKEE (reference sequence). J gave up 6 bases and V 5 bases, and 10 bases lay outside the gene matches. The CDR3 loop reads CASSSPAGGPEAFF. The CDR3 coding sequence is TGTGCCAGCAGTTCACCTGCAGGGGGGCCTGAAGCTTTCTTT.

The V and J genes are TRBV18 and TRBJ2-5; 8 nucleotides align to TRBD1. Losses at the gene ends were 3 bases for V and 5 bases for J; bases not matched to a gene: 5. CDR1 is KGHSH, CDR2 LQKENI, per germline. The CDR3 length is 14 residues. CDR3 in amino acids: CASSPLTGEETQYF. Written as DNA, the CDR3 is TGTGCCAGCTCACCCCTGACAGGGGAGGAGACCCAGTACTTC.

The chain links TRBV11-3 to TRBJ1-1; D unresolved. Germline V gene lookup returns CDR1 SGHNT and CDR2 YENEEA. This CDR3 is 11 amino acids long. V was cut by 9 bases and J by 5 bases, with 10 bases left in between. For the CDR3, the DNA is TGTGCCAGTTCAGCCTTAACTGAAGCTTTCTTT. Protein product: CASSALTEAFF.

This CDR3 reads CASSPSHRGRDEKLFF. CDR3 nucleotides: TGTGCCAGCAGTCCTTCCCACAGGGGAAGGGATGAAAAACTGTTTTTT. The chain employs TRBV27 and TRBJ1-4, with 7 nucleotides matching TRBD1. This CDR3 contains 16 residues. J gave up 6 bases and V 5 bases, and 12 bases lay outside the gene matches. Germline values: CDR1 MNHEY, CDR2 SMNVEV (reference sequence).

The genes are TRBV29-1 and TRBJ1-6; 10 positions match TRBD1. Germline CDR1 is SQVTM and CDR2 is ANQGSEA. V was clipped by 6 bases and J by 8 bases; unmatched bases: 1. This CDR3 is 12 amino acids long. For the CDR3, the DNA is TGCAGCGTAGGGACAGGGGATTCACCCCTCCACTTT. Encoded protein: CSVGTGDSPLHF. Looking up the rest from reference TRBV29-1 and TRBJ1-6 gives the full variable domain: SAVISQKPSRDICQRGTSLTIQCQVDSQVTMMFWYRQQPGQSLTLIATANQGSEATYESGFVIDKFPISRPNLTFSTLTVSNMSPEDSSIYLCSVGTGDSPLHFGNGTRLTVT.

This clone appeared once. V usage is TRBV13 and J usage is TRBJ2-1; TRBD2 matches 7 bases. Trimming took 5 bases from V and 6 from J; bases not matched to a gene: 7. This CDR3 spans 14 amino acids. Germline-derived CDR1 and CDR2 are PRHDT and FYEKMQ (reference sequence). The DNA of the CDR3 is TGTGCCAGCAGCCGGACCGGGACTATCAATGAGCAGTTCTTC. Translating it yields CASSRTGTINEQFF.

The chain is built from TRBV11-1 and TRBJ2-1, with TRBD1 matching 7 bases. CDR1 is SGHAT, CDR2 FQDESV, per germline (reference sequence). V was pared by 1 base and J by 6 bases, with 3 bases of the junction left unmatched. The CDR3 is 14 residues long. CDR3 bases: TGTGCCAGCAGCTTAGTTCCAGGGGGCAATGAGCAGTTCTTC. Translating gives CASSLVPGGNEQFF.

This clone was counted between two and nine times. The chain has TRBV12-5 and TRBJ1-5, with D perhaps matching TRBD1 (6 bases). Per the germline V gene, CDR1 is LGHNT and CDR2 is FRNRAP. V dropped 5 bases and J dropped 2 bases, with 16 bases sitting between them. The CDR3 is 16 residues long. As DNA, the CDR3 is TGTGCTAGTGGTGTTACAGGGCTCGGGGGCAATCAGCCCCAGCATTTT. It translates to CASGVTGLGGNQPQHF.

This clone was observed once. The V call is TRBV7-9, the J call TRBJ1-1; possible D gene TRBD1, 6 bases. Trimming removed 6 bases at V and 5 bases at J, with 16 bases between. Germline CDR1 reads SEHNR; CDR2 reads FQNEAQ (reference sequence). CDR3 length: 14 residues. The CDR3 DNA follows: TGTGCCAGCAGACAAGACAGGCCGGGAACTGAAGCTTTCTTT. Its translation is CASRQDRPGTEAFF.